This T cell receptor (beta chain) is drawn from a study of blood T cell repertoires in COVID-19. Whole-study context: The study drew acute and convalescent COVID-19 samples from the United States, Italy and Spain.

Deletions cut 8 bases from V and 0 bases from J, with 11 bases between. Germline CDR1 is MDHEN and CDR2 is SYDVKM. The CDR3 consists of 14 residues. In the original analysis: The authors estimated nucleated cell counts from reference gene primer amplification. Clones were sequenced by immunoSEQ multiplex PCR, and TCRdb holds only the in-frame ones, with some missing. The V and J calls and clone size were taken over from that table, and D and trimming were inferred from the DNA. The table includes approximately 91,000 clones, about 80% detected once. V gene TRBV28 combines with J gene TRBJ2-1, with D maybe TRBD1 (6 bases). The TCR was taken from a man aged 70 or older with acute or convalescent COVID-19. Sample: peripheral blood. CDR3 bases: TGTGCCAGCCGAAAGGACAGCTCCTACAATGAGCAGTTCTTC. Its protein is CASRKDSSYNEQFF.